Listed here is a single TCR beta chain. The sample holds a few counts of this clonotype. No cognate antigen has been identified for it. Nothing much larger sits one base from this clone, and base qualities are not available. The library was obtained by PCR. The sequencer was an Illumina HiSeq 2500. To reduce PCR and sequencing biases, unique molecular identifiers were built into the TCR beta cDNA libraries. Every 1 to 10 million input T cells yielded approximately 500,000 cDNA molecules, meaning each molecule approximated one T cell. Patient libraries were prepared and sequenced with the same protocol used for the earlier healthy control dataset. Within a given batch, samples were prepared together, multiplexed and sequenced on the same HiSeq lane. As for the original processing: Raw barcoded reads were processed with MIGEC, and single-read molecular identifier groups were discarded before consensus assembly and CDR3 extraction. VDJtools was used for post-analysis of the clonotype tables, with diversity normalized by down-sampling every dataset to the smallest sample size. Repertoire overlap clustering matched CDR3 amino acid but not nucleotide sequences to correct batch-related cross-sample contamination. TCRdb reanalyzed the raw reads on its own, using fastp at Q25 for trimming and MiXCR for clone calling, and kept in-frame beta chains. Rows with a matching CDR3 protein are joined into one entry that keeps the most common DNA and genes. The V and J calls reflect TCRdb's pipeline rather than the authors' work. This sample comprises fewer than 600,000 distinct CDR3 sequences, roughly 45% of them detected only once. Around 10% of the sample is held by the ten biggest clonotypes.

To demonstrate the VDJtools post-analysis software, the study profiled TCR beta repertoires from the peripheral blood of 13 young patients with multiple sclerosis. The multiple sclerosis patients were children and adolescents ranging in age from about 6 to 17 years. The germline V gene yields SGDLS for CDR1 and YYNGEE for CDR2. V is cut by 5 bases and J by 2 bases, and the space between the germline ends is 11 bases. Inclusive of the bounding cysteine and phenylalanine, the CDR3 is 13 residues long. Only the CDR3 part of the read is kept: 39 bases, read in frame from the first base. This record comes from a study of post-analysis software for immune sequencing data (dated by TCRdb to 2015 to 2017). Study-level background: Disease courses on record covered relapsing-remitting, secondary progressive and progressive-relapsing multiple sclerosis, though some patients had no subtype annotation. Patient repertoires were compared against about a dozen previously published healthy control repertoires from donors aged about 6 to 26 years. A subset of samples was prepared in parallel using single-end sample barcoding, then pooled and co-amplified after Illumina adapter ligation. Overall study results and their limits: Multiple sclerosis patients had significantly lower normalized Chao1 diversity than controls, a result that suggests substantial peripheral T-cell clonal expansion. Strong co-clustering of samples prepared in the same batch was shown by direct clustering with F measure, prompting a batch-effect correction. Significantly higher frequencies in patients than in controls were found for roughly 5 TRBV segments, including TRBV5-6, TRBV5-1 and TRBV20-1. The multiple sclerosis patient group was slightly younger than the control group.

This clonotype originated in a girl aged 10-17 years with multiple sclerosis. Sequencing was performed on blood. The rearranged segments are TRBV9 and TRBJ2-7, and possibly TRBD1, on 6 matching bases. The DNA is TGTGCCAGCAGTAGGACAGCAGCCTACGAGCAGTACTTC. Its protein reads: CASSRTAAYEQYF.